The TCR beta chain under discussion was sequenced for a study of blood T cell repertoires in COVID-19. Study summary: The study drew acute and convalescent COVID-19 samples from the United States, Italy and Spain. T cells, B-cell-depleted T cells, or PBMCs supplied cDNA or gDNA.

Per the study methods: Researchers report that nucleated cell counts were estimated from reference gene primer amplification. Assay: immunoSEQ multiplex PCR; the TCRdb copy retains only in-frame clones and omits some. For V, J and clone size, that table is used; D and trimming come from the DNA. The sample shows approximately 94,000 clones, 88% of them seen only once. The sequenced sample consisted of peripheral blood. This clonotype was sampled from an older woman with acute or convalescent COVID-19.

The CDR3 nucleotides are TGTGCCAGCTCACTGCTCGCAGGACGACTAGGAGTGGGCGATTACTACGAGCAGTACTTC. Encoded protein: CASSLLAGRLGVGDYYEQYF. This chain links TRBV18 with TRBJ2-7; a weak D match, TRBD2 (6 bases). The V and J ends lost 4 bases and 3 bases respectively, with 31 bases between them. Per germline, CDR1 KGHSH and CDR2 LQKENI. The CDR3 runs 20 residues.